This TCR beta chain is drawn from a study of T cells in Graves' hyperthyroidism and ophthalmopathy. Study-wide background: Any treatment followed the collection of peripheral blood at initial diagnosis. Study conclusions and caveats: Blood held most thyroid clonotypes expanded above 0.001 frequency.

Hyperthyroidism was newly diagnosed in patients aged 18 to 65 (duration under 2 months). At first hyperthyroidism diagnosis, before any ophthalmopathy symptoms, the blood sample was collected. The source material, RNA transcripts, was used to amplify TCR beta CDR3 regions. Initially, a first-round RT-PCR of the TCR CDR3 employed the HTBI primer set. TCRdb recomputed calls from the multiplex PCR reads with MiXCR, one row per CDR3 protein. The sample shows around 300,000 distinct CDR3 sequences, 13% of them seen only once. This clonotype showed up many times. Its antigen remains unidentified. The V gene's germline CDR1 is DFQATT and CDR2 SNEGSKA (reference sequence). There are 12 residues in the CDR3. V lost 4 bases, J lost 3 bases, and 8 bases lay in between.

The sample taken for sequencing was blood. This chain joins TRBV20-1 and TRBJ2-3; no reliable D call. This TCR came from a woman in her thirties with Graves' hyperthyroidism that later progressed to Graves' ophthalmopathy. CDR3 in amino acids: CSATPLTDTQYF. CDR3 bases: TGCAGTGCTACCCCCCTGACAGATACGCAGTATTTT.